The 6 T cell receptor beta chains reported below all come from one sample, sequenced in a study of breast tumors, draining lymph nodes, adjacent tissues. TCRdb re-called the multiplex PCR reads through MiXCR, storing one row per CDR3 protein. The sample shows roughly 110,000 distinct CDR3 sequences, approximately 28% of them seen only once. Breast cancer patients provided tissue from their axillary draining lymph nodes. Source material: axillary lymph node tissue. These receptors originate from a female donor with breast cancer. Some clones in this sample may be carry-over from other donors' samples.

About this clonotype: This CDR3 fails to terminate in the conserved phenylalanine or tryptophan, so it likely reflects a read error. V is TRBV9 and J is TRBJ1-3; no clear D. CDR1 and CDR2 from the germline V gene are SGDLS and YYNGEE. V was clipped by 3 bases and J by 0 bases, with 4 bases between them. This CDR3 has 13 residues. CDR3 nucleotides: TGTGCCAGCAGCGCCCACTCTGGAAACACCATATATCAT. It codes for CASSAHSGNTIYH.

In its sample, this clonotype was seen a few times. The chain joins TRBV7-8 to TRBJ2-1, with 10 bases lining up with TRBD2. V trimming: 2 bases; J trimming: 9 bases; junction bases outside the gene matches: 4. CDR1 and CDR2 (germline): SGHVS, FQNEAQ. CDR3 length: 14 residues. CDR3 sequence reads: CASSLNSGGGEQFF. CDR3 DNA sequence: TGTGCCAGCAGCTTAAACAGCGGGGGGGGTGAGCAGTTCTTC.

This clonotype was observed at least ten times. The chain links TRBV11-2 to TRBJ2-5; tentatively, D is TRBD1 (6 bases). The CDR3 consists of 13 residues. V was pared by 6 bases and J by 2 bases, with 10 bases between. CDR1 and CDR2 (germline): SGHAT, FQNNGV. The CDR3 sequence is CASSWTAQETQYF. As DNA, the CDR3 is TGTGCCAGCAGTTGGACAGCACAAGAGACCCAGTACTTC.

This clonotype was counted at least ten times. CDR3 bases: TGTGCCACCTGGTCAGGACAGGGTCATACAGATGAAAAACTGTTTTTT. It yields the protein CATWSGQGHTDEKLFF. V usage is TRBV24-1 and J usage is TRBJ1-4; 8 positions match TRBD1. Germline lookup yields CDR1 KGHDR and CDR2 SFDVKD. J gave up 6 bases and V 9 bases, and 14 bases lay outside the gene matches. This CDR3 contains 16 residues.

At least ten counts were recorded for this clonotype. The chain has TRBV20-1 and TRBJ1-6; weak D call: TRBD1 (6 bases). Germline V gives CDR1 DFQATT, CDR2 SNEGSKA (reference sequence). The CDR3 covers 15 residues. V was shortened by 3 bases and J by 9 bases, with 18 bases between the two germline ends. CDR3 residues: CSARGARVATSPLHF. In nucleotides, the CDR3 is TGCAGTGCTAGGGGGGCGAGGGTTGCTACTTCACCCCTCCACTTT.

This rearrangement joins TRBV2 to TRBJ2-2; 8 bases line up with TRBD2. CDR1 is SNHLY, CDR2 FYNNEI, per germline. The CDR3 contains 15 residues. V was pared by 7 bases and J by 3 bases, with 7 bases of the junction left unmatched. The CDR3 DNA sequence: TGTGCCAGCAAGCTTAGCGGGGCCCACACCGGGGAGCTGTTTTTT. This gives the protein CASKLSGAHTGELFF.